What follows are 21 T cell receptor beta chains derived from one specimen sequenced in a study of cytomegalovirus exposure and HLA in healthy donors. Primers for the PCR totalled 60 Vbeta and 13 Jbeta. Measured with immunoSEQ multiplex PCR; TCRdb has only the in-frame clones, and not every one. The table lists about 120,000 clones, under 85% of them singletons. The sample was PBMCs. The receptors were gathered from a young man in good health and CMV-seropositive.

The chain is built from TRBV5-6 and TRBJ1-2; no clear D. CDR1 and CDR2 (germline): SGHDT, YYEEEE. This CDR3 has 14 amino acids. Trimming stripped 0 bases from V and 2 bases from J, with 8 bases between. CDR3 nucleotide sequence: TGTGCCAGCAGCTTGGGAACAGAGAACTATGGCTACACCTTC. Translation gives CASSLGTENYGYTF.

In this sample, this clone turned up once. The chain links TRBV6-1 to TRBJ2-5; possible D gene TRBD2, 6 bases. The CDR3 is 15 residues long. The V gene lost 4 bases and the J gene lost 7 bases, with 19 bases spanning the gap. The germline V gene encodes CDR1 MNHNS and CDR2 SASEGT. This chain's CDR3 is CASSGVGTTGGTQYF. CDR3 nucleotide sequence: TGTGCCAGCAGTGGGGTTGGGACGACCGGGGGGACCCAGTACTTC.

The chain has TRBV11-3 and TRBJ2-2, with D possibly being TRBD1 (6 bases). The ends were cut back, 0 bases at V and 4 bases at J, with 6 bases in the middle. This CDR3 has 14 amino acids. From germline, CDR1 is SGHNT and CDR2 YENEEA. CDR3 sequence (DNA): TGTGCCAGCAGCTTAGACAGGGGCACCGGGGAGCTGTTTTTT. This sequence encodes CASSLDRGTGELFF.

The chain employs TRBV6-1 and TRBJ1-6; 7 bases map to TRBD1. The germline gives CDR1 MNHNS, CDR2 SASEGT. The V and J ends lost 5 bases and 3 bases, in that order; junction bases with no gene match: 4. The CDR3 consists of 15 residues. CDR3 in DNA: TGTGCCAGCAGTACAGGGGATTACTATAATTCACCCCTCCACTTT. Protein sequence: CASSTGDYYNSPLHF.

The chain carries TRBV1 and TRBJ2-5; the DNA was not used to check the table's D call, TRBD2. TRBV1 is described as a pseudogene. The length of the CDR3 is 18 residues. DNA for the CDR3: TGCACCAGCAGCCAGGGCGGTGGGGAGCGGGGGGGCCAAGAGACCCAGTACTTC. Protein: CTSSQGGGERGGQETQYF.

This clone has a count of ten or more. The chain links TRBV19 to TRBJ1-6; the D gene is possibly TRBD1 (5 bases). The germline gives CDR1 LNHDA, CDR2 SQIVND (reference sequence). Trimming took 3 bases from V and 4 from J, leaving 10 bases between them. The CDR3 runs to 15 residues. This CDR3 is CASSMGKGYNSPLHF. As DNA, the CDR3 is TGTGCCAGTAGTATGGGGAAGGGGTATAATTCACCCCTCCACTTT.

The chain combines TRBV25-1 with TRBJ2-1; maybe TRBD2 (6 bases). The germline V and J ends were trimmed by 9 bases and 0 bases, with 21 bases remaining between them. The CDR3 runs to 17 residues. CDR1 and CDR2 (germline): MGHDK, SYGVNS. As DNA, the CDR3 is TGTGCCAGTTCTCTAGCGCGGGACCCCAGCTCCTACAATGAGCAGTTCTTC. Protein sequence: CASSLARDPSSYNEQFF.

This clone was seen only a few times. The gene calls are TRBV6-6 and TRBJ1-1; D may be TRBD1 (5 bases). The V and J ends lost 8 bases and 1 base respectively, with 14 bases between them. From germline, CDR1 is MNHNY and CDR2 SVGAGI (reference sequence). The CDR3 totals 14 residues. The DNA of the CDR3 is TGTGCCAGCGGGCGGGGCCCCCGGAACACTGAAGCTTTCTTT. Translated, it gives CASGRGPRNTEAFF.

Only a few counts were recorded for this clone. The genes are TRBV19 and TRBJ2-1, with a tentative D call TRBD2 (5 bases). The CDR3 has 11 amino acids. Germline V CDR1 and CDR2: LNHDA, SQIVND (reference sequence). V dropped 1 base and J dropped 10 bases, with 5 bases sitting between them. The CDR3 is CASSIGEEQFF. The CDR3 DNA sequence: TGTGCCAGTAGTATAGGGGAGGAGCAGTTCTTC.

The V call is TRBV5-6, the J call TRBJ2-1; D remains unclear. The length of the CDR3 is 12 residues. V lost 3 bases and J 3 bases, leaving 4 bases between the germline ends. Germline values: CDR1 SGHDT, CDR2 YYEEEE. In DNA form, the CDR3 reads TGTGCCAGCAGCTCTATCTACAATGAGCAGTTCTTC. Translated, it gives CASSSIYNEQFF.

The V and J genes are TRBV27 and TRBJ1-2; no clear D. The CDR3 consists of 14 residues. Deletions cut 2 bases from V and 0 bases from J, with 7 bases between. Germline-derived CDR1 and CDR2 are MNHEY and SMNVEV (reference sequence). DNA for the CDR3: TGTGCCAGCAGTTTAGTACCGGCTAACTATGGCTACACCTTC. Translated, it gives CASSLVPANYGYTF.

The CDR3 protein is CASSEDGAGTDTQYF. CDR3 sequence (DNA): TGTGCCAGCAGTGAAGATGGGGCCGGCACAGATACGCAGTATTTT. The rearrangement uses TRBV2 and TRBJ2-3; D may be TRBD1 (5 bases). Germline V gene lookup returns CDR1 SNHLY and CDR2 FYNNEI. Trimming left V 1 base short and J 1 base short, with 9 bases between. CDR3 length: 15 amino acids.

V and J are TRBV15 and TRBJ1-2; no firm D call. The CDR3 contains 14 residues. V lost 0 bases and J lost 2, with 7 bases in between. The germline V gene has CDR1 LNHNV and CDR2 YYDKDF (reference sequence). The DNA of the CDR3 is TGTGCCACCAGCAGAGATGAACAGAACTATGGCTACACCTTC. This sequence encodes CATSRDEQNYGYTF.

The chain recombines TRBV5-1 with TRBJ2-5; D is unclear. The CDR3 is 12 amino acids. CDR1 is SGHRS and CDR2 is YFSETQ in the germline V gene. Trimming stripped 0 bases from V and 4 bases from J, with 4 bases between. The CDR3 DNA reads as TGCGCCAGCAGCTTGGCCAGAGAGACCCAGTACTTC. Translated, it gives CASSLARETQYF.

The chain couples TRBV27 to TRBJ2-7; D gene uncertain. The germline V gene encodes CDR1 MNHEY and CDR2 SMNVEV (reference sequence). V was shortened by 5 bases and J by 3 bases, with 14 bases between the two germline ends. The CDR3 spans 14 residues. The CDR3 DNA reads TGTGCCAGCAGTCCCCTCTTGAGGTTCTACGAGCAGTACTTC. Amino acid sequence: CASSPLLRFYEQYF.

This clone has just a few counts. The chain carries TRBV4-3 and TRBJ1-6; weak D call: TRBD1 (6 bases). CDR1 is LGHNA, CDR2 YSLEER, per germline. CDR3 size: 17 residues. With 0 bases removed from V and 9 bases from J, the gap between germline ends came to 18 bases. The CDR3 DNA reads TGCGCCAGCAGCCAAGACTGGGCAGGGGCATATCCTTCACCCCTCCACTTT. It codes for CASSQDWAGAYPSPLHF.

The chain employs TRBV6-6 and TRBJ2-7; TRBD2 matches at 10 bases. V dropped 5 bases and J dropped 5; count of bases not matched to a gene: 6. The CDR3 sequence is 14 residues long. Germline V gene data show CDR1 as MNHNY and CDR2 as SVGAGI (reference sequence). The CDR3 protein is CASSSGGAANEQYF. The CDR3 DNA reads as TGTGCCAGCAGTAGCGGGGGGGCAGCAAACGAGCAGTACTTC.

This clone was recorded a few times. The V gene is TRBV6-6, the J gene TRBJ1-4; D might be TRBD1 (6 bases). Germline CDR1 MNHNY, CDR2 SVGAGI (reference sequence). Trimming left V 8 bases short and J 7 bases short, with 14 bases between. There are 13 residues in the CDR3. Here the CDR3 reads CASAQTGLEKLFF. The DNA of the CDR3 is TGTGCCAGCGCTCAAACAGGGCTTGAAAAACTGTTTTTT.

A note on this clone: The same CDR3 also results from other DNA sequences found in this sample. The chain combines TRBV2 with TRBJ1-2; tentative D call: TRBD1 (5 bases). CDR1 is SNHLY, CDR2 FYNNEI, per germline. V lost 11 bases, J lost 6 bases, and 19 bases lay in between. The CDR3 is made up of 13 amino acids. The CDR3 DNA follows: TGTGCCGCCTCAGGGCTGATTTCGGATGGCTACACCTTC. Protein product: CAASGLISDGYTF.

The rearrangement links TRBV4-2 to TRBJ1-1; 11 bases match TRBD1. V dropped 0 bases and J dropped 4; count of bases not matched to a gene: 4. Germline CDR1 and CDR2: LGHNA and YNFKEQ. The CDR3 has 16 amino acids. The CDR3 sequence: CASSQDLGTGGTEAFF. The DNA for the CDR3 is TGTGCCAGCAGCCAAGATCTAGGGACAGGGGGCACTGAAGCTTTCTTT.

This chain uses TRBV5-4 with TRBJ2-3, with TRBD2 matching 11 bases. The CDR3 length is 17 residues. Germline V gives CDR1 SGHNT, CDR2 YYREEE (reference sequence). The junction had 11 bases not matched to a gene; V was cut back by 3 bases and J by 5 bases. As DNA, the CDR3 is TGTGCCAGCAGCTACCATAATAGCGGGGGGGCGGGAGATACGCAGTATTTT. Protein product: CASSYHNSGGAGDTQYF. The full variable domain, rest sourced from reference TRBV5-4 and TRBJ2-3, is ETGVTQSPTHLIKTRGQQVTLRCSSQSGHNTVSWYQQALGQGPQFIFQYYREEENGRGNFPPRFSGLQFPNYSSELNVNALELDDSALYLCASSYHNSGGAGDTQYFGPGTRLTVL.